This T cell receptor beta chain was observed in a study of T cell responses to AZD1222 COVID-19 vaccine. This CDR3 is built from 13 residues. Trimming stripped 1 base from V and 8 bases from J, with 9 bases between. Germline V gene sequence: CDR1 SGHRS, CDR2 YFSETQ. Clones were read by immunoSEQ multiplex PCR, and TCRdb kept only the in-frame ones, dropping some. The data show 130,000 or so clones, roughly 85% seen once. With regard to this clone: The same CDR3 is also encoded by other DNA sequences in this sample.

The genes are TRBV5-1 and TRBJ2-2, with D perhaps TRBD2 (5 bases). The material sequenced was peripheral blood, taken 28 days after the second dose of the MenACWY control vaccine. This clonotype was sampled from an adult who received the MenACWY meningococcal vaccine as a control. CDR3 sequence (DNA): TGCGCCAGCAGCTTGACGGGAATAGGGGAGCTGTTTTTT. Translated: CASSLTGIGELFF.